These 22 T cell receptor beta chains were all obtained from the same sample, sequenced in a study of neurological immune-mediated disorders. TCRdb redid the calling of the 5' RACE reads with MiXCR, one entry per CDR3 protein. The sample shows more than 10,000 distinct CDR3 sequences, approximately 24% of them seen only once. The sequenced material came from CD8+ T cells from blood. Receptors were obtained from a woman in her 40s with multiple sclerosis.

This clonotype was seen at least ten times. J is TRBJ2-7 and V is TRBV7-6; D gene unclear. Trimming removed 2 bases from V and 0 bases from J, with 11 bases in between. CDR1 is SGHVS, CDR2 FNYEAQ, per germline. The CDR3 contains 15 residues. The CDR3 is CASSLKGLISYEQYF. The DNA of the CDR3 is TGTGCCAGCAGCTTAAAGGGTTTAATCTCCTACGAGCAGTACTTC.

This clonotype was counted ten times or more. This rearrangement joins TRBV5-6 to TRBJ1-5; D is perhaps TRBD1 (6 bases). The V end was cut by 4 bases, the J end by 1 base, with 15 bases between. The CDR3 runs to 16 residues. Germline lookup yields CDR1 SGHDT and CDR2 YYEEEE. The CDR3 reads CASSLRQVESNQPQHF. The CDR3 coding sequence is TGTGCCAGCAGCCTCAGACAGGTAGAAAGCAATCAGCCCCAGCATTTT.

The V gene is TRBV7-9, the J gene TRBJ1-2, with D tentatively TRBD1 (5 bases). The germline V and J ends were trimmed by 5 bases and 3 bases, with 16 bases remaining between them. The CDR3 has 15 amino acids. Germline assignment: CDR1 SEHNR and CDR2 FQNEAQ (reference sequence). CDR3 sequence: CASSPTAYSHYGYTF. CDR3 DNA: TGTGCCAGCAGCCCGACAGCTTATTCCCACTATGGCTACACCTTC.

This clonotype was recorded at least ten times. V and J are TRBV18 and TRBJ2-2, with D uncertain. There are 14 residues in the CDR3. Germline lookup yields CDR1 KGHSH and CDR2 LQKENI. V was cut by 0 bases and J by 7 bases, with 9 bases left in between. CDR3 sequence (DNA): TGTGCCAGCTCACCACCGTCGGCCCGCGGGGAGCTGTTTTTT. It codes for CASSPPSARGELFF.

This clonotype was detected many times. The chain uses TRBV6-5 and TRBJ2-6, with D maybe TRBD1 (6 bases). V lost 10 bases and J 0 bases, leaving 13 bases between the germline ends. Germline V CDR1 and CDR2: MNHEY, SVGAGI. The CDR3 covers 15 residues. CDR3 DNA sequence: TGTGCCACAGGGACACCCTACTCTGGGGCCAACGTCCTGACTTTC. This translates into CATGTPYSGANVLTF.

V and J are TRBV4-1 and TRBJ1-5; tentative D call: TRBD1 (6 bases). CDR1 is MGHRA, CDR2 YSYEKL, per germline. Trimming removed 3 bases from V and 1 base from J, with 19 bases in between. The CDR3 spans 18 residues. CDR3 loop: CASSQRAGGLRSNQPQHF. The CDR3 DNA reads as TGCGCCAGCAGCCAGAGGGCCGGGGGCTTAAGGAGCAATCAGCCCCAGCATTTT.

This clonotype has ten or more counts. The junction differs from germline at one of its ends, possibly a read error. The V call is TRBV5-4, the J call TRBJ1-2, with 8 nucleotides matching TRBD1. CDR3 length: 11 amino acids. Germline CDR1 is SGHNT and CDR2 is YYREEE (reference sequence). CDR3 DNA sequence: TGTGCCAGCAGCTTGTACCGGGACAGGTCTTTC. Translating gives CASSLYRDRSF.

V gene TRBV6-6 combines with J gene TRBJ1-2; 7 nucleotides line up with TRBD1. Germline values: CDR1 MNHNY, CDR2 SVGAGI (reference sequence). Trimming at V came to 5 bases and at J to 5 bases, leaving 11 bases not matched to a gene. The CDR3 has 15 residues. The CDR3 sequence: CASSPTPGQLYGYTF. DNA of the CDR3: TGTGCCAGCAGTCCGACGCCGGGACAGCTTTATGGCTACACCTTC.

This rearrangement joins TRBV24-1 to TRBJ2-3; D is uncertain. Germline CDR1 is KGHDR and CDR2 is SFDVKD. V was clipped by 0 bases and J by 4 bases, with 10 bases between them. The CDR3 runs 15 residues. CDR3 in amino acids: CATSDLWSRPDTQYF. The CDR3 bases are TGTGCCACCAGTGATTTGTGGTCCCGGCCAGATACGCAGTATTTT.

This clonotype was seen repeatedly, ten times or more. The rearrangement uses TRBV2 and TRBJ1-2; D uncertain. The V and J ends lost 1 base and 0 bases respectively, with 3 bases between them. Germline CDR1 is SNHLY and CDR2 is FYNNEI. The length of the CDR3 is 13 residues. CDR3 sequence (DNA): TGTGCCAGCAGTGAAGGCTCTAACTATGGCTACACCTTC. It is translated as CASSEGSNYGYTF.

This chain connects TRBV3-1 to TRBJ2-1; TRBD1 matches 7 bases. This CDR3 is 11 amino acids long. Trimming at V came to 8 bases and at J to 5 bases, leaving 0 bases not matched to a gene. CDR1 is LGHDT, CDR2 YNNKEL, per germline (reference sequence). Here the CDR3 reads CASGQDNEQFF. The DNA of the CDR3 is TGTGCCAGCGGACAGGACAATGAGCAGTTCTTC.

Within the sample, this clonotype is medium-sized. This rearrangement joins TRBV6-4 to TRBJ2-1, with 12 bases that match TRBD2. This CDR3 comprises 16 residues. The trim removed 0 bases at V and 6 bases at J, leaving 3 bases unmatched. Germline CDR1 is MRHNA and CDR2 is SNTAGT. The CDR3 spells CASSDSPSGGGNEQFF. CDR3 DNA: TGTGCCAGCAGTGACTCGCCTAGCGGGGGGGGCAATGAGCAGTTCTTC.

The rearrangement uses TRBV7-2 and TRBJ1-2, with D possibly matching TRBD1 (5 bases). The CDR3 totals 16 residues. Trimming took off 1 base at V and 0 bases at J, with 12 bases between the two ends. In germline, CDR1 is SGHTA, CDR2 FQGNSA. CDR3 in amino acids: CASSLVAGLTNYGYTF. The CDR3 bases are TGTGCCAGCAGCTTAGTAGCAGGGTTGACTAACTATGGCTACACCTTC. Filled out from reference TRBV7-2 and TRBJ1-2, the complete variable domain reads GAGVSQSPSNKVTEKGKDVELRCDPISGHTALYWYRQSLGQGLEFLIYFQGNSAPDKSGLPSDRFSAERTGGSVSTLTIQRTQQEDSAVYLCASSLVAGLTNYGYTFGSGTRLTVV.

The V and J genes are TRBV5-1 and TRBJ2-1; D may be TRBD1 or TRBD2 (5 bases each). V was shortened by 0 bases and J by 7 bases, with 14 bases between the two germline ends. This CDR3 comprises 15 residues. Germline V gene data show CDR1 as SGHRS and CDR2 as YFSETQ. This chain's CDR3 is CASSLAAPGRNEQFF. As DNA, the CDR3 is TGCGCCAGCAGCTTGGCGGCACCGGGACGGAATGAGCAGTTCTTC.

This clonotype has ten or more counts. V is TRBV20-1 and J is TRBJ2-7; D is possibly TRBD1 (5 bases). The CDR3 runs 15 residues. V lost 0 bases and J 0 bases, leaving 12 bases between the germline ends. CDR1 and CDR2 (germline): DFQATT, SNEGSKA (reference sequence). The CDR3 DNA reads as TGCAGTGCTAGAGATCTAAGGGGAACCTCCTACGAGCAGTACTTC. Translating it yields CSARDLRGTSYEQYF.

This clonotype has a count of ten or more. This rearrangement joins TRBV4-1 to TRBJ1-5; the D gene is possibly TRBD1 (5 bases). The CDR3 has 16 residues. Germline V gives CDR1 MGHRA, CDR2 YSYEKL. Trimming removed 0 bases at V and 0 bases at J, with 9 bases between. The CDR3 spells CASSQERGLSNQPQHF. The CDR3, as DNA: TGCGCCAGCAGCCAAGAGAGGGGCCTTAGCAATCAGCCCCAGCATTTT.

This clonotype showed up many times. The chain employs TRBV6-1 and TRBJ1-5; D is uncertain. The CDR3 contains 13 residues. V gave up 2 bases and J gave up 7 bases, with 9 bases separating them. The germline gives CDR1 MNHNS, CDR2 SASEGT. This CDR3 is CASSEWVAQPQHF. CDR3 sequence (DNA): TGTGCCAGCAGTGAATGGGTGGCCCAGCCCCAGCATTTT.

V usage is TRBV27 and J usage is TRBJ2-2; no reliable D call. CDR1 is MNHEY and CDR2 is SMNVEV in the germline V gene (reference sequence). The ends were cut back, 2 bases at V and 0 bases at J, with 10 bases in the middle. This CDR3 region has 16 residues. This CDR3 is CASSLIGFANTGELFF. CDR3 in DNA: TGTGCCAGCAGTTTAATTGGGTTCGCGAACACCGGGGAGCTGTTTTTT.

Ten or more counts support this clonotype. The V and J genes are TRBV6-6 and TRBJ2-7; 9 nucleotides align to TRBD1. V gave up 6 bases and J gave up 6 bases; unmatched junction bases: 12. Germline values: CDR1 MNHNY, CDR2 SVGAGI (reference sequence). The CDR3 runs 15 residues. CDR3 in DNA: TGTGCCAGCAGCGTTGGGACAGGGCGATTTGGCGAGCAGTACTTC. Its protein is CASSVGTGRFGEQYF.

This clonotype was observed many times. The V call is TRBV5-1, the J call TRBJ2-7; tentative D call: TRBD2 (7 bases). The CDR3 loop spans 13 amino acids. Germline V lookup: CDR1 SGHRS, CDR2 YFSETQ. V gave up 1 base and J gave up 6 bases, with 11 bases separating them. CDR3 residues: CASSLRGAGEQYF. The DNA of the CDR3 is TGCGCCAGCAGCTTGCGGGGGGCAGGCGAGCAGTACTTC.

This clonotype was counted ten times or more. The V and J genes are TRBV6-5 and TRBJ1-2; D uncertain. Germline V lookup: CDR1 MNHEY, CDR2 SVGAGI. The CDR3 has 12 amino acids. V gave up 6 bases and J gave up 0 bases, with 5 bases separating them. CDR3 coding DNA: TGTGCCAGCAGCCCTTCTAACTATGGCTACACCTTC. As protein: CASSPSNYGYTF.

The CDR3 sequence: CASSGRTEPYNQPQHF. Here the CDR3 DNA reads TGTGCCAGCAGTGGCCGGACAGAACCTTACAATCAGCCCCAGCATTTT. The chain employs TRBV6-6 and TRBJ1-5, with D possibly being TRBD1 (6 bases). V shed 5 bases and J shed 3 bases, with 17 bases lying between them. The CDR3 is 16 amino acids. The germline V gene encodes CDR1 MNHNY and CDR2 SVGAGI (reference sequence).